This T cell receptor beta chain was captured by sequencing in a study of OX40 agonist ivuxolimab in advanced cancers. V lost 10 bases, J lost 13 bases, and 17 bases lay in between. The V gene's germline CDR1 is ENHRY and CDR2 SYGVKD. The CDR3 covers 11 residues. Assay: immunoSEQ multiplex PCR; the TCRdb copy retains only in-frame clones and omits some. The sample holds around 83,000 clones, roughly 89% seen once. The chain links TRBV10-3 to TRBJ2-1, with D possibly being TRBD2 (5 bases). The specimen comprised CD4+ or CD8+ T cells sorted from blood, sampled in a trial of the OX40 agonist ivuxolimab. This TCR came from an adult with an advanced solid tumor such as melanoma, head and neck, liver or kidney cancer. CDR3 in DNA: TGTGCCACCGGGATATTAGATGCCCAGTTCTTC. Translating it yields CATGILDAQFF.